This TCR beta chain came from a study of CD8 T cells in ankylosing spondylitis. General study results and limits: The authors reported significant enrichment of disease-linked clones in matched ankylosing spondylitis synovial fluid. Certain motif variants had earlier appeared in reactive arthritis synovial fluid and blood. Characteristic of ankylosing spondylitis blood, it appeared, was a TCR beta motif comprising about eight highly homologous variants. Peripheral blood held disease-linked clones only at relatively low frequency, and these were CD8+.

Construction of TCR beta libraries was performed using quantitative 5'-RACE with molecular barcodes. One entry per CDR3 protein, called by TCRdb with MiXCR from the 5' RACE reads. The sample has some 800,000 distinct CDR3 sequences; over 9.5% are singletons. The germline gives CDR1 SEHNR, CDR2 FQNEAQ (reference sequence). The V gene lost 3 bases and the J gene lost 2 bases, with 7 bases spanning the gap. There are 13 residues in the CDR3. This clonotype was counted ten times or more. Its specificity is unknown. The clonotype comes from a male donor with ankylosing spondylitis. The chain links TRBV7-9 to TRBJ1-2, with D perhaps matching TRBD1 (6 bases). The specimen was blood, either unsorted or a sorted T cell fraction (not recorded which). The CDR3 region has the DNA TGTGCCAGCAGCTTCCAGGGGAACTATGGCTACACCTTC. This codes for CASSFQGNYGYTF.